This passage covers 27 T cell receptor beta chains from one sample sequenced in a study of beta chain features in type 1 diabetes. Isolated RNA was reverse transcribed in full, so expressed TCRB transcripts were sequenced. Generated by immunoSEQ multiplex PCR, the TCRdb table keeps only in-frame clones and is missing some. The sample has about 180,000 clones; 10% to 15% are singletons. The sequenced sample consisted of central memory CD4+ T cells from blood. Receptor source: a woman in her late teens or twenties in good health.

This chain connects TRBV5-1 to TRBJ2-2, with 8 bases matching TRBD1. The V segment lost 5 bases and the J segment 5 bases; nucleotides outside the gene matches: 2. The CDR3 is made up of 13 amino acids. The germline CDR1 and CDR2 sequences are SGHRS and YFSETQ. This CDR3 reads CASRDRGTGELFF. CDR3 DNA: TGCGCCAGCAGAGACAGGGGAACCGGGGAGCTGTTTTTT.

The chain has TRBV10-3 and TRBJ2-3; a weak D match, TRBD2 (5 bases). CDR3 length equals 15 residues. The germline gives CDR1 ENHRY, CDR2 SYGVKD. V shed 0 bases and J shed 2 bases, with 9 bases lying between them. The CDR3 here is CAISESTTHTDTQYF. CDR3 in DNA: TGTGCCATCAGTGAGTCGACTACCCACACAGATACGCAGTATTTT.

The rearrangement links TRBV15 to TRBJ2-1; 8 bases line up with TRBD2. After removal of 5 bases from V and 0 bases from J, the junction contained 6 bases not matched to a gene. Germline V gene lookup returns CDR1 LNHNV and CDR2 YYDKDF (reference sequence). The CDR3 loop spans 16 amino acids. The CDR3 DNA reads as TGTGCCACCAGCGGGAGACTAGCGCACTCCTACAATGAGCAGTTCTTC. The encoded protein is CATSGRLAHSYNEQFF.

The chain is built from TRBV29-1 and TRBJ1-4; 7 bases fit TRBD1. This CDR3 has 14 amino acids. The trim removed 6 bases at V and 4 bases at J, leaving 8 bases unmatched. Germline CDR1 reads SQVTM; CDR2 reads ANQGSEA. The DNA of the CDR3 is TGCAGCGTCCTTCGACAGGGTAATAATGAAAAACTGTTTTTT. As protein: CSVLRQGNNEKLFF.

This clone was counted only a few times. The rearrangement links TRBV7-2 to TRBJ1-2, with no clear D. The V end lost 7 bases, the J end lost 8 bases, and 11 bases lay between the germline ends. The CDR3 runs to 11 residues. The V gene's germline CDR1 is SGHTA and CDR2 FQGNSA. Here the CDR3 DNA reads TGTGCCAGCACCTACCTATTGGGCTACACCTTC. As protein: CASTYLLGYTF.

The V and J genes are TRBV5-1 and TRBJ2-1, with D possibly matching TRBD2 (5 bases). Germline V lookup: CDR1 SGHRS, CDR2 YFSETQ. This CDR3 is built from 13 residues. V lost 4 bases and J lost 5, with 10 bases in between. The CDR3 DNA follows: TGCGCCAGCAGCACCGGGATCCACAATGAGCAGTTCTTC. Translated, it gives CASSTGIHNEQFF.

This clone occurred a few times. The chain employs TRBV7-9 and TRBJ2-6; perhaps TRBD1 as D (6 bases). The CDR3 length is 16 residues. V was shortened by 5 bases and J by 2 bases, with 13 bases between the two germline ends. The germline CDR1 and CDR2 sequences are SEHNR and FQNEAQ (reference sequence). The CDR3 bases are TGTGCCAGCAGCCCCATGGGGGCCACTGGGGCCAACGTCCTGACTTTC. Translating it yields CASSPMGATGANVLTF.

As for this clone: This CDR3 is also generated by other DNA sequences in the sample. The chain employs TRBV29-1 and TRBJ2-5; 8 nucleotides agree with TRBD1. With V trimmed by 6 bases and J by 4 bases, 4 bases remained unmatched. In germline, CDR1 is SQVTM, CDR2 ANQGSEA. The CDR3 sequence is 12 residues long. CDR3 amino acids: CSVSDRGETQYF. DNA for the CDR3: TGCAGCGTATCCGACAGGGGAGAGACCCAGTACTTC.

This sequence joins TRBV5-1 and TRBJ1-1, with TRBD1 matching 9 bases. This CDR3 is built from 16 residues. V shed 2 bases, J shed 5 bases, and the junction held 10 bases outside the gene matches. The germline V gene encodes CDR1 SGHRS and CDR2 YFSETQ. CDR3 bases: TGCGCCAGCAGCTTACAGGGGGCCTTAGGAAGGACTGAAGCTTTCTTT. Protein: CASSLQGALGRTEAFF.

This chain uses TRBV30 with TRBJ2-2; 8 bases map to TRBD2. CDR3 size: 13 residues. Per germline, CDR1 GTSNPN and CDR2 SVGIG (reference sequence). Trimming took 2 bases from V and 4 from J; bases not matched to a gene: 0. CDR3 coding DNA: TGTGCCTGGAGTACTAGCGGCACCGGGGAGCTGTTTTTT. Its protein is CAWSTSGTGELFF.

The genes are TRBV5-1 and TRBJ2-5; 7 bases map to TRBD1. CDR1 is SGHRS and CDR2 is YFSETQ in the germline V gene. CDR3 length: 14 amino acids. Losses at the gene ends were 4 bases for V and 3 bases for J; bases not matched to a gene: 6. The CDR3 nucleotides are TGCGCCAGCAGCATTGGACAGGTGGAAGAGACCCAGTACTTC. It is translated as CASSIGQVEETQYF.

This clone has a handful of counts. The chain has TRBV30 and TRBJ2-1; TRBD2 matches at 10 bases. Germline V CDR1 and CDR2: GTSNPN, SVGIG (reference sequence). The CDR3 spans 14 residues. Unmatched junction bases numbered 1, after V lost 1 base and J lost 4 bases. CDR3 DNA: TGTGCCTGGAGTGGGACTAGCGGTTACAATGAGCAGTTCTTC. Encoded protein: CAWSGTSGYNEQFF.

The chain has TRBV7-9 and TRBJ1-2; 8 nucleotides match TRBD1. The V gene end was trimmed by 4 bases and the J gene end by 7 bases; junction bases not matched to a gene: 5. The CDR3 is 13 residues long. From germline, CDR1 is SEHNR and CDR2 FQNEAQ (reference sequence). Here the CDR3 DNA reads TGTGCCAGCAGCTCGGGACAGGAGTTTGGCTACACCTTC. Its protein is CASSSGQEFGYTF.

The chain joins TRBV7-3 to TRBJ2-5, with 7 nucleotides matching TRBD2. The CDR3 has 14 amino acids. Germline CDR1 is SGHTA and CDR2 is FQGTGA. The ends lost 2 bases at V and 5 bases at J; junction bases unmatched: 5. CDR3 loop: CASSLAGAGETQYF. The CDR3 bases are TGTGCCAGCAGCTTAGCGGGAGCAGGGGAGACCCAGTACTTC.

There are a few counts of this clone. The rearrangement links TRBV30 to TRBJ1-2; no firm D call. Germline V CDR1 and CDR2: GTSNPN, SVGIG (reference sequence). V shed 6 bases and J shed 3 bases, with 11 bases lying between them. CDR3 length: 12 residues. The CDR3 DNA reads as TGTGCCTGCCAGAACAGCCACTATGGCTACACCTTC. This encodes CACQNSHYGYTF.

This clone was detected only a few times. The chain has TRBV5-1 and TRBJ2-1; D unclear. Germline lookup yields CDR1 SGHRS and CDR2 YFSETQ. Trimming shortened V by 1 base and J by 4 bases, and 9 bases separated the two germline ends. This CDR3 region has 14 residues. CDR3 bases: TGCGCCAGCAGCTTGAATACAGATTACAATGAGCAGTTCTTC. Encoded protein: CASSLNTDYNEQFF.

This clone has only a few counts. Distinct nucleotide sequences in the sample also encode this CDR3. The rearrangement links TRBV29-1 to TRBJ2-3; 7 bases are a match to TRBD1. Germline trimming cut 6 bases from V and 0 bases from J; bases unmatched to any gene: 3. Germline CDR1 and CDR2: SQVTM and ANQGSEA. The CDR3 runs to 13 residues. The CDR3 sequence is CSVGQSSTDTQYF. The CDR3 bases are TGCAGCGTGGGACAGAGTAGCACAGATACGCAGTATTTT.

Many counts were recorded for this clone. In DNA form, the CDR3 reads TGTGCCAGCAGCCTGGACAGGGTTGAAAACATTCAGTACTTC. This sequence encodes CASSLDRVENIQYF. This sequence joins TRBV7-9 and TRBJ2-4; the match to TRBD1 covers 8 bases. CDR3 length equals 14 residues. Per the germline V gene, CDR1 is SEHNR and CDR2 is FQNEAQ (reference sequence). J gave up 5 bases and V 5 bases, and 5 bases lay outside the gene matches.

The chain carries TRBV7-2 and TRBJ1-2; D not certain. The CDR3 is 12 amino acids. The V and J ends lost 5 bases and 3 bases respectively, with 7 bases between them. The germline V gene has CDR1 SGHTA and CDR2 FQGNSA. The CDR3 sequence is CASSQYDYGYTF. Written as DNA, the CDR3 is TGTGCCAGCAGCCAGTATGACTATGGCTACACCTTC.

This chain links TRBV10-3 with TRBJ2-1; no reliable D call. Between the trimmed V and J ends, which lost 3 bases and 8 bases, there was a span of 8 bases. The CDR3 consists of 12 residues. Per the germline V gene, CDR1 is ENHRY and CDR2 is SYGVKD. The DNA for the CDR3 is TGTGCCATCAGTGATCTAGAGTATGAGCAGTTCTTC. Translated: CAISDLEYEQFF.

The chain uses TRBV28 and TRBJ2-7, with a weak D call TRBD1 (6 bases). V lost 5 bases and J 3 bases, leaving 17 bases between the germline ends. Germline values: CDR1 MDHEN, CDR2 SYDVKM. CDR3 length: 15 amino acids. Here the CDR3 DNA reads TGTGCCAGCAGTAGGGCCGCCAGGGGCTACTACGAGCAGTACTTC. This codes for CASSRAARGYYEQYF.

Points on this clone: At one of its ends the junction is not consistent with the germline gene, which may arise from a read error. This chain links TRBV6-4 with TRBJ2-2; unclear D gene. The CDR3 loop spans 13 amino acids. CDR1 and CDR2 (germline): MRHNA, SNTAGT. The CDR3 sequence: CASSYANPGELFF. DNA of the CDR3: TGTGCCAGCAGTTACGCGAACCCCGGGGAGCTGTTTTTT.

The chain has TRBV29-1 and TRBJ1-1; a possible D gene is TRBD1 (5 bases). V lost 1 base, J lost 11 bases, and 14 bases lay in between. Germline V gene sequence: CDR1 SQVTM, CDR2 ANQGSEA. There are 12 residues in the CDR3. The CDR3 nucleotides are TGCAGCGTTGAAGCCACCTCCGGGGGGGCTTTCTTT. This encodes CSVEATSGGAFF.

The chain joins TRBV18 to TRBJ2-7, with a possible D match to TRBD1 (6 bases). The ends were cut back, 1 base at V and 5 bases at J, with 9 bases in the middle. Per the germline V gene, CDR1 is KGHSH and CDR2 is LQKENI. The CDR3 contains 13 residues. CDR3 sequence reads: CASSPLGDNEQYF. In nucleotides, the CDR3 is TGTGCCAGCTCACCACTCGGGGACAACGAGCAGTACTTC.

This clone was counted a few times. V and J are TRBV4-2 and TRBJ1-4; 7 nucleotides align to TRBD1. The CDR3 has 16 residues. V shed 1 base, J shed 10 bases, and the junction held 12 bases outside the gene matches. The germline gives CDR1 LGHNA, CDR2 YNFKEQ. The CDR3 is CASSQATGLAFGKLFF. The CDR3 coding sequence is TGTGCCAGCAGCCAAGCGACAGGGTTGGCTTTCGGAAAACTGTTTTTT.

The chain joins TRBV7-9 to TRBJ2-3; 10 bases are a match to TRBD2. The V gene end was trimmed by 5 bases and the J gene end by 6 bases; junction bases not matched to a gene: 5. This CDR3 is built from 14 residues. Per germline, CDR1 SEHNR and CDR2 FQNEAQ (reference sequence). CDR3 sequence (DNA): TGTGCCAGCAGCCGGCTAGCGGGAGTGGATACGCAGTATTTT. Its protein is CASSRLAGVDTQYF.

The chain couples TRBV4-2 to TRBJ2-6; D may be TRBD1 (6 bases). The CDR3 has 18 residues. Germline loops: CDR1 LGHNA, CDR2 YNFKEQ. V lost 0 bases to trimming and J lost 0 bases, with 12 bases between them. The CDR3 region has the DNA TGTGCCAGCAGCCAAGAGGAACAGGGTGCCTCTGGGGCCAACGTCCTGACTTTC. Translating it yields CASSQEEQGASGANVLTF.